This T cell receptor beta chain was recovered during a study of OX40 agonist ivuxolimab in advanced cancers. In this sample, this clone turned up once. Its specificity is not known. This CDR3 has 15 residues. Losses at the gene ends were 3 bases for V and 0 bases for J; bases not matched to a gene: 2. Germline assignment: CDR1 LNHDA and CDR2 SQIVND (reference sequence). Study-wide results and caveats: Antigens targeted by the expanded peripheral T cells were not determined. On average, CD8+ T cells had more expanded clones than CD4+. By week 6 at 0.1 to 3.0 mg/kg, blood CD4+ and CD8+ T cells had expanded clonally.

Data came from immunoSEQ multiplex PCR; TCRdb stores just in-frame clones and leaves some out. Of tens of thousands of clones listed, roughly 87% were seen once; the top ten hold 4.5% to 6%. Sample: CD4+ or CD8+ T cells sorted from blood, taken in a trial of the OX40 agonist ivuxolimab. V is TRBV19 and J is TRBJ2-1, with TRBD1 matching 7 bases. This TCR came from an adult with an advanced solid tumor such as melanoma, head and neck, liver or kidney cancer. DNA of the CDR3: TGTGCCAGTAGTATTGGGGACAGCTCCTACAATGAGCAGTTCTTC. Protein product: CASSIGDSSYNEQFF.